Detailed here is one T cell receptor beta chain. What it binds is unknown. At one of its ends the junction is not consistent with the germline gene, which may arise from a read error. TCRbeta libraries were built with three rounds of nested PCR, modified from ARM-PCR. TCRdb called the multiplex PCR reads again in MiXCR, with one record for every CDR3 protein. The sample yields more than 85,000 distinct CDR3 sequences, about 61% seen once. No cell sorting was done before RNA was extracted from the tissue. Distant lung tissue was collected more than 3 cm away from the tumor edge. The data belong to a study of tumor and adjacent non-tumor tissue in lung cancer. Study-level background: The patients, approximately 9 men and 4 to 6 women, were about 31 to 76 with stage I to III disease. Each sample yielded millions of productive TCRbeta reads on average.

Broader study findings: Normal lung showed higher cumulative top 100 clone frequency than tumor. Compared with tumor, normal lung showed significantly lower TCR diversity.

Material for sequencing was distant non-tumor lung tissue. The receptor comes from a man in his 60s with non-small cell lung cancer.

CDR3 region: CASSQDPFDCGYTF. In DNA form, the CDR3 reads TGCGCCAGCAGCCAAGATCCTTTCGACTGTGGCTACACATTC. The chain combines TRBV4-1 with TRBJ1-2; no firm D call. This CDR3 has 14 residues. In germline, CDR1 is MGHRA, CDR2 YSYEKL.